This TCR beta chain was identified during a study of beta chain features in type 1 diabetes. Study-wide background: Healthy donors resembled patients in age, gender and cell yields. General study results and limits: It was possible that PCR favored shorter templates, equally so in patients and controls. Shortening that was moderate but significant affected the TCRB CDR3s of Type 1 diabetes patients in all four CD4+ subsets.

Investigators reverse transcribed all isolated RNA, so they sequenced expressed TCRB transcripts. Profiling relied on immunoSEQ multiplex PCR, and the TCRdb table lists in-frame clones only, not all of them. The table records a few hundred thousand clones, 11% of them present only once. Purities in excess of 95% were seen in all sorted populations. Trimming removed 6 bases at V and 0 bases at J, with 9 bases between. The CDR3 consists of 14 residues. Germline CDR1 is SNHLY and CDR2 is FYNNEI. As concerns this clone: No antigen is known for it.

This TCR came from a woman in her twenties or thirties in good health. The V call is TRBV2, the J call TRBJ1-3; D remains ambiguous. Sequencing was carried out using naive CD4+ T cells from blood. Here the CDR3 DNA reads TGTGCCAGCAGGGTGGGGAGCTCTGGAAACACCATATATTTT. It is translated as CASRVGSSGNTIYF.